This TCR beta chain was sequenced for a study of CD8 T cell repertoires and HIV-1 epitope variants (dated by TCRdb to 2019 to 2021). With respect to the entire study: Twenty-five peptides representing autologous and known Gag and Nef epitope variants were each used to stimulate T cells in separate culture wells. Control conditions included a CMV, EBV and flu peptide pool, the Ebola AY9 epitope as negative control, and a no-peptide well. The epitopes tested covered three Gag epitope families plus Nef HW9 and YT9. T cells were enriched using the EasySep Human T Cell Enrichment Kit and then co-cultured with an equal number of autologous T cell-negative cells acting as antigen-presenting cells. Cultures were maintained for nine to ten days in IMDM with gentamicin, and half-media changes adding IL-2, IL-7 and IL-15 were performed on days 3 and 7. An aliquot of 1M T cells was saved as an uncultured baseline condition, separate from the roughly 80 T cell cultures. A total of approximately 89 T cell cultures were run, with each culture condition performed in triplicate except for one peptide, which was performed in duplicate.

The investigation overall reported the following: The assay could identify only TCR beta chains and pointed to proliferation in response to antigen, not to T cell function or cytokine profile. About five clonotypes recognized the Nef KF9 family and one the HW9 family, with no responses to the TAALDMSHF plasma variant. Under 10 antigen-specific TCR beta clonotypes were identified, of which more than 5 appeared to be cross-reactive for autologous or known escape epitope variants.

As to this clone: The target of this receptor is not known. Base qualities are not recorded, but no much larger clone differs from it by a single base.

Sequencing of TCR beta CDR3 regions was done on the immunoSEQ platform at survey depth. The QIAamp DNA micro kit was used to extract genomic DNA from every cultured and uncultured CD8+ T cell population. The original pipeline was this. Samples with fewer than 5,000 productive reads were excluded, resulting in the removal of 5 of the 75 HIV peptide-stimulated cultures. A MANAFEST web app trimmed sequences to CDR3 and removed nonproductive sequences, CDR3s under 5 amino acids, and those not starting C or ending F/W. Clonotypes were classified as antigen-specific only if expansion was observed in at least 2 of 3 replicates versus the no-peptide control at FDR 0.01, only within one epitope family. A specific clonotype also had to show a frequency at least fivefold higher than in wells stimulated with peptides from other epitope families. As stored in TCRdb, this immuneACCESS dataset retains in-frame rearrangements with V and J assigned. A fraction of the clones does not appear; measured against another copy, unresolved V genes explain less than half of the discrepancy, and the remainder lacks a known reason. D and trimming come from the DNA, and the V and J calls and clone size come from that table. The sample yields about 95,000 clones; roughly 81% were counted once. Of the sample, 25% to 30% is held by the ten largest clones.

CDR1 and CDR2 (SNHLY, FYNNEI) derive from the germline V gene. Spanning cysteine to phenylalanine, the CDR3 consists of 13 amino acids. Only CDR3 DNA remains: 39 bases, in frame from the first base. V and J are truncated by 2 bases and 4 bases respectively, leaving an intervening sequence of 6 bases. The EasySep Human CD8+ T Cell Enrichment Kit was used on day 10 to isolate CD8+ T cells from every culture. Recombination linked TRBV2 to TRBJ2-1; the D gene remains uncertain. Sequencing input: uncultured baseline CD8+ T cells from peripheral blood mononuclear cells (PBMCs). This clonotype was obtained from a male donor with HIV. The DNA sequence is as follows: TGTGCCAGCAGTGAACGGAGTTACAATGAGCAGTTCTTC. This sequence encodes CASSERSYNEQFF. Reference TRBV2 and TRBJ2-1 proteins supply the regions before and after the CDR3; the full variable domain is: EPEVTQTPSHQVTQMGQEVILRCVPISNHLYFYWYRQILGQKVEFLVSFYNNEISEKSEIFDDQFSVERPDGSNFTLKIRSTKLEDSAMYFCASSERSYNEQFFGPGTRLTVL.